In its sample, the clone carrying this T cell receptor beta chain was seen once. Original methodology: By means of reference gene primer amplification, nucleated cell counts were estimated. TCRdb keeps only in-frame clones here, not all; method: immunoSEQ multiplex PCR. The D gene and trimming were derived from the DNA, and the V and J assignments and clone size from that table. The sample consists of around 60,000 clones, 80% to 90% of them appearing once. This sample was included in a study of blood T cell repertoires in COVID-19. For the study at large: The analysed material was cDNA or gDNA that came from T cells, B-cell-depleted T cells, or PBMCs.

The sequence was collected from a woman at least 80 years old with acute or convalescent COVID-19. What was sequenced was peripheral blood.

The CDR3 sequence is CASNGPGGNQPQHF. Written as DNA, the CDR3 is TGTGCCAGTAATGGACCGGGAGGCAATCAGCCCCAGCATTTT. The rearrangement joins TRBV19 to TRBJ1-5; unclear D gene. V shed 7 bases and J shed 2 bases, with 12 bases lying between them. Germline loops: CDR1 LNHDA, CDR2 SQIVND (reference sequence). This CDR3 has 14 residues. Together with reference TRBV19 and TRBJ1-5, the CDR3 gives the full variable domain: DGGITQSPKYLFRKEGQNVTLSCEQNLNHDAMYWYRQDPGQGLRLIYYSQIVNDFQKGDIAEGYSVSREKKESFPLTVTSAQKNPTAFYLCASNGPGGNQPQHFGDGTRLSIL.